The TCR beta chain described here comes from a study of blood T cells in healthy people across ages (dated by TCRdb to between 2014 and 2017). Background on the whole study: In model experiments, template switching captured roughly one uniquely barcoded TCR beta cDNA molecule for every two T cells. Using deep sequencing normalized with unique cDNA molecular identifiers, the study measured how TCR beta repertoire diversity changes with age. The donors were divided into four age groups: young (average around 15 years), middle-aged (under 40), aged (about 60) and long-lived (approximately 74). Donors of different ages were randomly distributed across sequencing lanes to avoid experimental bias. Using the same blood draw, the study looked at two additional independent replicas of 1 million unique cDNA reads for two donors, one aged 18 to 30 and the other aged 80 or older.

The investigation overall reported the following: Donor CMV infection status was unknown, potentially confounding age-related changes in expanded clonotypes. The percentage of naive T cells measured by flow cytometry correlated strongly with observed TCR beta diversity. Compared with the aged group, the long-lived group had more naive CD4+ T cells, fewer expanded clones and increased TCR diversity, suggesting age selection. Bulk unsorted PBMC profiling prevented conclusive comparison of naive and antigen-experienced compartments. Estimates of total diversity from one million sequenced T cells were regarded as lower bounds and underestimates. As age increased, observed TCR beta diversity per million T cells dropped in a roughly linear way, and a significant reduction was already evident by age 40.

The library was produced with 5' RACE. The instrument was an Illumina HiSeq 2500. The second PCR ran for about 6 to 12 cycles and used a J-beta primer mix along with a sample-barcoded 5' primer. A template-switch 5' adaptor carrying 12 random nucleotides introduced a unique molecular identifier onto each TCR beta cDNA molecule. At least 2.5 million CDR3-containing paired-end reads were obtained from each sample. First-strand cDNA synthesis was performed from all RNA using the Mint cDNA synthesis kit, with priming by a TRBC-specific oligonucleotide. All cDNA was treated with uracil-DNA glycosylase and then went through a first 18-cycle PCR with the universal primers M1SS and BC2_uni_R. Regarding the original processing steps: For normalization, 1 million high-quality reads were randomly selected from each sample, with every read carrying a distinct molecular identifier. Instead of being binned into consensus sequences, reads that shared molecular identifiers were thrown out. MiTCR, with a Q25 quality threshold and the strictest error-elimination algorithm, was used for CDR3 identification, clonotype clustering and error correction. A nonparametric unseen species model with Euler transformation was used to estimate lower-bound total TCR beta diversity. TCRdb applied fastp at Q25 and MiXCR to the public reads, then kept only in-frame beta chains. For every CDR3 protein sequence, its rows merge into one entry that carries the most common genes and DNA. TCRdb, not the original authors, processed these V and J calls. For this sample the table gives approximately 1.5 million distinct CDR3 sequences, of which roughly two fifths were detected only once. The top ten constitute about 3.8% of the sample.

To note about this clonotype: The antigen it binds to is not known. Per-nucleotide qualities are absent, and no much larger clonotype sits a single base away.

The donors were 40 or so Caucasian individuals from Russia, aged roughly 6 to 100 years, who were systemically healthy. About 9.6 milliliters of peripheral blood were collected from each donor into EDTA-treated Vacutainer tubes. PBMCs were isolated by Ficoll-Paque density-gradient centrifugation, with at least 7 million obtained per sample. Trizol reagent was used to extract total RNA from the PBMCs, yielding at least 5 micrograms per sample. For every donor, flow cytometry on a PBMC aliquot measured the percentage of naive CD45RAhigh/CD27high T cells. What was sequenced was blood. The clonotype comes from a woman between 18 and 29 years old in good health.

In nucleotides, the sequence is TGTGCCAGCAGCAAAGCTTTGGGCAGGGAAGCCAAAAACATTCAGTACTTC. The encoded protein is CASSKALGREAKNIQYF. The V and J genes are TRBV21-1 and TRBJ2-4; the table's D call, TRBD1, has no DNA check behind it. TRBV21-1 is noted as a pseudogene. The CDR3 contains 17 residues, cysteine and phenylalanine counted. Kept here is only the CDR3 DNA, which spans 51 bases and is read in frame from base 1.